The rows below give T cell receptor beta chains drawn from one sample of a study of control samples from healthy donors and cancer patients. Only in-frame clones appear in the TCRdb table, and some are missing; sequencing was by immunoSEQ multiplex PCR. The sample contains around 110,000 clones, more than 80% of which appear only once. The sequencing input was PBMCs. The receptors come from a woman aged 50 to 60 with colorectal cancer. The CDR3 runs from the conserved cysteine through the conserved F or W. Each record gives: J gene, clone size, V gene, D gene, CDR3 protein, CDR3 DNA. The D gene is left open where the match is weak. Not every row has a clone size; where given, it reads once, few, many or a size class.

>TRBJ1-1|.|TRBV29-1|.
CSVGSGPTEAFF
TGCAGCGTTGGTTCAGGGCCCACTGAAGCTTTCTTT
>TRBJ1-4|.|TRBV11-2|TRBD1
CASRPFGTVNEKLFF
TGTGCCAGCAGGCCATTCGGGACAGTCAATGAAAAACTGTTTTTT
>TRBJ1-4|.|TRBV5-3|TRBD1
CARSLATGGATNEKLFF
TGTGCCAGAAGCTTGGCGACAGGGGGAGCGACTAATGAAAAACTGTTTTTT
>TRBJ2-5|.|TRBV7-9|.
CASSRSIDKETQYF
TGTGCCAGCAGCCGATCCATAGATAAAGAGACCCAGTACTTC
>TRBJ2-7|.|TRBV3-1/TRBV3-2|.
CASSQDEGEQYF
TGTGCCAGCAGCCAAGATGAGGGCGAGCAGTACTTC
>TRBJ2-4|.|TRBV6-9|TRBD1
CASSCLGEVQGSF
TGTGCCAGCAGTTGCCTTGGAGAGGTACAGGGGAGCTTC
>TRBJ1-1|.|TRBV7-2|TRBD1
CASSGDRAGGEAFF
TGTGCCAGCAGCGGCGACAGGGCGGGTGGTGAAGCTTTCTTT
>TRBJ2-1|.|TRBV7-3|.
CASSSSSVSYNEQFF
TGTGCCAGCAGCTCATCTAGCGTATCCTACAATGAGCAGTTCTTC
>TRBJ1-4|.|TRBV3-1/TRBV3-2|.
CASSHRHANGEKLFF
TGTGCCAGCAGCCACAGACACGCAAACGGTGAAAAACTGTTTTTT
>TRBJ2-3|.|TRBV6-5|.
CATVSSTDTQYF
TGTGCCACCGTTTCAAGCACAGATACGCAGTATTTT
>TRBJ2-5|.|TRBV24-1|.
CATSAQRGGTQYF
TGTGCCACCAGTGCGCAGAGAGGGGGGACCCAGTACTTC
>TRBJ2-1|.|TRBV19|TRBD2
CASTSPGLINEQFF
TGTGCCAGTACCTCCCCGGGACTAATCAATGAGCAGTTCTTC
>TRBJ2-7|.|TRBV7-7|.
CASSLEGLEGEQYF
TGTGCCAGCAGCTTAGAGGGTTTGGAGGGCGAGCAGTACTTC
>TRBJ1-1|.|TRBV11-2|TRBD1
CASSFRTGGTEAFF
TGTGCCAGCAGCTTCCGGACAGGGGGCACTGAAGCTTTCTTT
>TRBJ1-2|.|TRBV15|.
CATSRRAGDYGYTF
TGTGCCACCAGCAGGCGGGCAGGAGATTATGGCTACACCTTC
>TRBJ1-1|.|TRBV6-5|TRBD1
CASSYNRGTGTEAFF
TGTGCCAGCAGTTATAATAGAGGGACAGGGACTGAAGCTTTCTTT
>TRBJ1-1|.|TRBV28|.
CASSLRILGGAYGTEAFF
TGTGCCAGCAGTTTAAGGATTCTGGGGGGCGCATACGGCACTGAAGCTTTCTTT
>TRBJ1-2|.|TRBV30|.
CAWSTDHDGYTF
TGTGCCTGGAGCACAGACCACGATGGCTACACCTTC
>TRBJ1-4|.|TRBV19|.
CASSPGQGHEKLFF
TGTGCCAGTAGTCCTGGGCAGGGGCACGAAAAACTGTTTTTT
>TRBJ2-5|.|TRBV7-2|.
CASSLGALETQYF
TGTGCCAGCAGCTTAGGAGCCTTGGAGACCCAGTACTTC
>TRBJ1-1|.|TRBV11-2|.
CASSSTAANTEAFF
TGTGCCAGCAGCTCGACAGCGGCGAACACTGAAGCTTTCTTT
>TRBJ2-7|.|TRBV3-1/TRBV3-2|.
CASSQDRAVKQYF
TGTGCCAGCAGCCAAGATAGGGCGGTGAAGCAGTACTTC
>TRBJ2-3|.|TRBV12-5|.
CASGLVTIRGADTQYF
TGTGCTAGTGGTTTGGTAACGATAAGGGGGGCAGATACGCAGTATTTT
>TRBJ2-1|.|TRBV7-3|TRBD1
CASSPGQGVDEQFF
TGTGCCAGCAGCCCCGGACAGGGTGTCGATGAGCAGTTCTTC
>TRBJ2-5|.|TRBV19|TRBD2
CASSILGGAGETQYF
TGTGCCAGTAGTATACTCGGGGGGGCGGGAGAGACCCAGTACTTC
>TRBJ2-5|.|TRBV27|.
CASSLLTARETQYF
TGTGCCAGCAGTTTACTGACTGCCAGGGAGACCCAGTACTTC
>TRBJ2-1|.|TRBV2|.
CASIGGGTEQFF
TGTGCCAGCATAGGAGGGGGCACCGAGCAGTTCTTC
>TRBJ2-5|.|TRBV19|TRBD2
CASSIFGTSGQETQYF
TGTGCCAGTAGTATTTTCGGGACTAGCGGACAAGAGACCCAGTACTTC
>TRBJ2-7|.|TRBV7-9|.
CASSSYSDEQYF
TGTGCCAGCAGCTCCTATTCTGACGAGCAGTACTTC
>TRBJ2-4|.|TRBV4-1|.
CASSQDDLLAKNIQYF
TGCGCCAGCAGCCAAGATGATCTCTTAGCCAAAAACATTCAGTACTTC
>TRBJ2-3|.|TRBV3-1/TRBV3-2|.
CASSLRGTSTDTQYF
TGTGCCAGCAGCCTCAGGGGGACTAGCACAGATACGCAGTATTTT
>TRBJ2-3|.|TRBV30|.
CAWSGGHGMTDTQYF
TGTGCCTGGAGTGGGGGGCATGGGATGACAGATACGCAGTATTTT
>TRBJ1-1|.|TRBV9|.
CASSVSPTGEAFF
TGTGCCAGCAGCGTATCCCCGACCGGTGAAGCTTTCTTT
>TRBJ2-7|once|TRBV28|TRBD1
CASCRDRGTAYEQYF
TGTGCCAGTTGCCGGGACAGGGGAACGGCCTACGAGCAGTACTTC
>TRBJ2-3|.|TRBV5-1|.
CASSLGPGVDGAGDTQYF
TGCGCCAGCAGCTTGGGACCCGGTGTGGACGGCGCGGGGGATACGCAGTATTTT
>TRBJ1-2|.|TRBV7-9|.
CASSVGVSYGYTF
TGTGCCAGCAGCGTGGGAGTGAGCTATGGCTACACCTTC
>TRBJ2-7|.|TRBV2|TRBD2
CASSDGREEYEQYF
TGTGCCAGCAGTGATGGGCGGGAGGAGTACGAGCAGTACTTC
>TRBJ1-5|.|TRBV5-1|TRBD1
CASSRGQPNQPQHF
TGCGCCAGCAGCCGGGGACAGCCTAATCAGCCCCAGCATTTT
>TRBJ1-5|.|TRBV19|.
CASRDSRNQPQHF
TGTGCCAGTAGGGACAGCCGCAATCAGCCCCAGCATTTT
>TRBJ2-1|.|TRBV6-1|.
CASSEYYGTTLYNEQFF
TGTGCCAGCAGTGAATATTATGGTACGACCCTTTACAATGAGCAGTTCTTC
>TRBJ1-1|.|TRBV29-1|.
CSGNTVTEAFF
TGCAGCGGTAATACAGTCACTGAAGCTTTCTTT
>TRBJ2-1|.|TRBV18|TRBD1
CASSPGTGGWNEQFF
TGTGCCAGCTCCCCCGGGACAGGGGGTTGGAATGAGCAGTTCTTC
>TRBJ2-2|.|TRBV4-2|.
CASSQVPLGYTGELFF
TGTGCCAGCAGCCAAGTCCCCTTAGGGTACACCGGGGAGCTGTTTTTT
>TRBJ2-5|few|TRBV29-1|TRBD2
CSVEGTSDRETQYF
TGCAGCGTTGAAGGGACTAGCGATAGGGAGACCCAGTACTTC
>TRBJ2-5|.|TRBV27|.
CASSLSAGRFRKTQYF
TGTGCCAGCAGTTTATCGGCGGGACGGTTCAGAAAGACCCAGTACTTC
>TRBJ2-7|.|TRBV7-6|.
CASSLRPSGRSSHEQYF
TGTGCCAGCAGCCTACGACCCTCGGGCAGGTCTTCGCACGAGCAGTACTTC
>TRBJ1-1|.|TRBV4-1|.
CASSQERGAGVNTEAFF
TGCGCCAGCAGCCAAGAACGCGGTGCGGGGGTGAACACTGAAGCTTTCTTT
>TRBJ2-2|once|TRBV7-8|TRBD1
CASRFSGQGGTGELFF
TGTGCCAGCAGATTCTCGGGACAGGGGGGCACCGGGGAGCTGTTTTTT
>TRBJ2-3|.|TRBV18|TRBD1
CASSPVGDRDFTDTQYF
TGTGCCAGCTCACCTGTTGGGGACAGGGATTTCACAGATACGCAGTATTTT
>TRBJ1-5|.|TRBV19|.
CASSPGRGDQPQHF
TGTGCCAGTAGTCCGGGCAGGGGAGATCAGCCCCAGCATTTT
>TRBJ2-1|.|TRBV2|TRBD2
CASSEARNSGREEQFF
TGTGCCAGCAGTGAAGCGAGGAATAGCGGGAGGGAGGAGCAGTTCTTC
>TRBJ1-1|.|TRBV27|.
CASSLSKRTEAFF
TGTGCCAGCAGTTTATCGAAGAGGACTGAAGCTTTCTTT
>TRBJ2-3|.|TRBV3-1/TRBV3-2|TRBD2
CASSQEAGVSTQYF
TGTGCCAGCAGCCAGGAAGCGGGAGTGAGTACGCAGTATTTT
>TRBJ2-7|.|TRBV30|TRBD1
CAWSVSGRGRLEQYF
TGTGCCTGGAGTGTTTCGGGCAGGGGGCGTCTAGAGCAGTACTTC
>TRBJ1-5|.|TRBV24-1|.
CATSDPQGFQPQHF
TGTGCCACCAGTGACCCGCAGGGGTTCCAGCCCCAGCATTTT
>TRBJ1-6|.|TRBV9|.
CASSADVWANNSPLHF
TGTGCCAGCAGCGCGGACGTATGGGCCAACAATTCACCCCTCCACTTT
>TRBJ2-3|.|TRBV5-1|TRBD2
CASSGIAGEVDTQYF
TGCGCCAGCAGCGGCATAGCGGGGGAGGTGGATACGCAGTATTTT
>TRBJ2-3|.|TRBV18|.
CASSPSAATDTQYF
TGTGCCAGCTCACCATCGGCCGCCACAGATACGCAGTATTTT